This TCR beta chain was recorded in a study of blood T cell repertoires in COVID-19 (dated by TCRdb to between 2020 and 2021). General notes on the study: Collaborator samples came from the United States, Italy and Spain and covered acute and convalescent phases of COVID-19. Where available, HLA class I and class II types were taken from metadata supplied by the sample provider and were not determined by assay-based typing. The repertoires were released in a freely available public database meant as a resource for research on the immune response to SARS-CoV-2. The samples were drawn from the first 160 participants of the ongoing ImmuneRACE study and from over 950 subjects provided by 6 global collaborators. The sample metadata nearly always contained a de-identified subject ID, COVID-19 status, age in years and sex. Subjects who had been exposed to COVID-19, were actively infected with it, or had recovered from it provided the deeply sampled blood TCRbeta repertoires that made up the dataset. The material from the prospective study consisted of cDNA or gDNA derived from T cells, B-cell-depleted T cells, or PBMCs. Summary of the overall study and its limitations: Clinical and demographic metadata were provided uncurated, with the amount varying by source and participant.

Whole blood was collected in K2EDTA tubes by collaborating institutions according to the institutions' own protocols. For TCRbeta analysis, collaborator samples were shipped as frozen whole blood, as isolated PBMCs, or as DNA extracted from either sample type. The immunoSEQ Assay, a bias-controlled multiplex PCR, was used to amplify TCRbeta CDR3 regions from genomic DNA. Under the source paper's analysis protocol: Nucleated cell counts per sample were estimated from amplification of reference gene primers within the assay. To quantify the absolute abundance of each unique TCRbeta CDR3 rearrangement, sequence reads were collapsed and filtered. For each sample, productive Simpson clonality was calculated as the square root of Simpson's diversity index over productive rearrangements. Not all clones reach the TCRdb copy of this immuneACCESS table, which keeps in-frame sequences only. Checked studies attribute under half of the gap to unresolved V genes and leave the rest unexplained. Clone size and V and J calls were adopted from that table, with D and trimming inferred from the DNA. The sample profile shows over 90,000 clones; around nine tenths of them were found once. Of the sample, about 3.2% is held by the ten largest clones.

The count of this clone is one. Its antigen is not yet known. One base away there is no much larger clone; base qualities are not given. The germline V gene sets CDR1 to SGHTA and CDR2 to FQGNSA. Ends trimmed: V by 5 bases, J by 5 bases; bases unmatched to a gene: 12. CDR3 length: 17 amino acids, cysteine to phenylalanine. Only CDR3 DNA is held: 51 bases, read in frame from base 1. The sequenced sample consisted of peripheral blood. The source of this sequence is a woman between 65 and 79 years old with acute or convalescent COVID-19. This receptor chain uses TRBV7-2 and TRBJ2-2; 9 bases in between match TRBD1. The DNA sequence is TGTGCCAGCAGCCCCCCCCGCCGGGACAGGGTAACCGGGGAGCTGTTTTTT. Translated, it gives CASSPPRRDRVTGELFF.